The source of this T cell receptor beta chain is a study of T cells in localized non-small cell lung cancer. This table comes from immunoSEQ multiplex PCR, and its TCRdb copy is limited to in-frame clones, with some not included. Of approximately 35,000 clones listed, about 90% are singletons. The CDR3 totals 12 residues. Germline V lookup: CDR1 SQVTM, CDR2 ANQGSEA. The ends were cut back, 5 bases at V and 7 bases at J, with 14 bases in the middle. This clone was observed a single time. The rearrangement links TRBV29-1 to TRBJ1-1, with D maybe TRBD1 (5 bases). This TCR derives from a man between 40 and 69 years old with stage II lung adenocarcinoma. Here the sequenced sample was PBMCs, taken before any cancer treatment. CDR3 region: CSVSREGGEAFF. The CDR3 nucleotides read TGCAGCGTTTCCAGGGAAGGAGGTGAAGCTTTCTTT.